The sequence of this TCR beta chain was determined in a study of blood T cell repertoires in COVID-19. Original methodology: Reference gene primer amplification gave nucleated cell count estimates. This table comes from immunoSEQ multiplex PCR, and its TCRdb copy is limited to in-frame clones, with some not included. The V and J calls and the clone size are those of that table, but D and trimming were determined from the DNA. The sample carries over 70,000 clones, 90% recorded once. The germline CDR1 and CDR2 sequences are GTSNPN and SVGIG (reference sequence). CDR3 length: 14 residues. The ends were cut back, 0 bases at V and 4 bases at J, with 12 bases in the middle. It was during active infection that Seattle patients were enrolled and then longitudinally followed.

The source material was peripheral blood. The origin of this receptor is a young man with COVID-19, enrolled during active disease. This chain uses TRBV30 with TRBJ1-2, with D tentatively TRBD1 (5 bases). The CDR3 protein is CAWSVRGVLYGYTF. DNA for the CDR3: TGTGCCTGGAGTGTACGGGGGGTCCTCTATGGCTACACCTTC.